The source of this T cell receptor (beta chain) is a study of blood T cell repertoires in COVID-19. This CDR3 spans 14 amino acids. Trimming removed 6 bases from V and 7 bases from J, with 18 bases in between. CDR1 KGHSH and CDR2 LQKENI come from the germline V gene. Here immunoSEQ multiplex PCR was the method, and the copy in TCRdb shows in-frame clones only, minus some. The sample lists fewer than 300,000 clones; roughly 80% were seen once. The V call is TRBV18, the J call TRBJ1-2; possible D gene TRBD1, 5 bases. Sequencing was carried out using PBMCs or T cells enriched from blood (not recorded which). The origin of this receptor is a man in his forties who had been exposed to COVID-19. CDR3 DNA sequence: TGTGCCAGCTCCCCCCCGGGGGATCGAGGTGGCTACACCTTC. This gives the protein CASSPPGDRGGYTF.